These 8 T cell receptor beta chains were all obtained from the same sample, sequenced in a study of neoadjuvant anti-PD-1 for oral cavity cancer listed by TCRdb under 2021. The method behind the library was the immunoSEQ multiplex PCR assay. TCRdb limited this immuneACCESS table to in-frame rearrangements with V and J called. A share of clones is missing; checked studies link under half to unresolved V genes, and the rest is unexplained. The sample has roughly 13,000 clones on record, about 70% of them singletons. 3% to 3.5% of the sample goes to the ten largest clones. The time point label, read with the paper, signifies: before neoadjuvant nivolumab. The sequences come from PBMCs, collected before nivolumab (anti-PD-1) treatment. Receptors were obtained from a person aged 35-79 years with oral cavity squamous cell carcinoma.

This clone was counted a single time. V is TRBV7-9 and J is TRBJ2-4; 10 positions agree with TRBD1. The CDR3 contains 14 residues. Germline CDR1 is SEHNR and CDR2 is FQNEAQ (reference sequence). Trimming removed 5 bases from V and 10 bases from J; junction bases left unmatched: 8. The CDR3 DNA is TGTGCCAGCAGCGCCGACAGGGGGCCATGGATTCAGTACTTC. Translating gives CASSADRGPWIQYF.

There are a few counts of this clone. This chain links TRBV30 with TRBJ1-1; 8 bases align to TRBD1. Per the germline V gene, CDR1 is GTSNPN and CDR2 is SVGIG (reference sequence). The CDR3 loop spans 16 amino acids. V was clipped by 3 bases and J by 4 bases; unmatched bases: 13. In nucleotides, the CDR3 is TGTGCCTGGAGGCCTCCCGGGACAGGACGGTTCACTGAAGCTTTCTTT. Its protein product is CAWRPPGTGRFTEAFF.

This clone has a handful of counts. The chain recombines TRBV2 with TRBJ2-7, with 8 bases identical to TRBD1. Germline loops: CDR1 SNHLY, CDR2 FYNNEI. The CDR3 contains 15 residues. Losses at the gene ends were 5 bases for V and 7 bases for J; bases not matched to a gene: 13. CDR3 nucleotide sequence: TGTGCCAGCAGTCAACAGGGGGAGACTTCGGGAGAGCAGTACTTC. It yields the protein CASSQQGETSGEQYF.

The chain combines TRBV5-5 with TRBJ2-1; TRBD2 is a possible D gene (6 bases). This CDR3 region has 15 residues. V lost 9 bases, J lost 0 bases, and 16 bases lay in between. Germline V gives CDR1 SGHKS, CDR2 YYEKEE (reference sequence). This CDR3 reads CATCWGVSSYNEQFF. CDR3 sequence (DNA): TGTGCCACCTGCTGGGGGGTAAGCTCCTACAATGAGCAGTTCTTC.

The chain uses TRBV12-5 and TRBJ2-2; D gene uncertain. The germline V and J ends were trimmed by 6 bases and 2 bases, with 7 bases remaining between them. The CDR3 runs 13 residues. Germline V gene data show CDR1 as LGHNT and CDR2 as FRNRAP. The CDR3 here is CASGLDNTGELFF. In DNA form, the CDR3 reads TGTGCTAGTGGCCTTGACAACACCGGGGAGCTGTTTTTT.

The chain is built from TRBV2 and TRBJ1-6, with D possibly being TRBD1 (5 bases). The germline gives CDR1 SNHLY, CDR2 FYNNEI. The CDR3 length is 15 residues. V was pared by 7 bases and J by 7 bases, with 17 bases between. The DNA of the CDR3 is TGTGCCAGCACCCCCCTCGTCGGGGGGAATTCACCCCTCCACTTT. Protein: CASTPLVGGNSPLHF.

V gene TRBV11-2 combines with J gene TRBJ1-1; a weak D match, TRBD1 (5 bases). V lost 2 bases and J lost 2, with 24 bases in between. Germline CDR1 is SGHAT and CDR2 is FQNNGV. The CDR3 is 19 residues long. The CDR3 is CASSLPSRGWGRLNTEAFF. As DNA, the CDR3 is TGTGCCAGCAGCTTACCCTCTCGGGGTTGGGGCAGGCTAAACACTGAAGCTTTCTTT.

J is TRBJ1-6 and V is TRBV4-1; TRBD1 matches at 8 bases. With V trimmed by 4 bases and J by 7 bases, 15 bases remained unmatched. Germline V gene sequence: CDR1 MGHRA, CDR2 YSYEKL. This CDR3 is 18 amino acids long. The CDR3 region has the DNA TGCGCCAGCAGCCTCCCCCCGACAGGGGACCTTAGGAATTCACCCCTCCACTTT. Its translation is CASSLPPTGDLRNSPLHF.